The rows below give T cell receptor beta chains drawn from one sample of a study of identical twins. MiXCR, applied by TCRdb to the 5' RACE reads, yields one record per CDR3 protein. The sample contains fewer than 550,000 distinct CDR3 sequences, roughly an eighth of which appear only once. The same specimen was also included in a second study, on yellow fever vaccine responses in identical twins.

Sequencing was carried out using CD4+ T cells sorted from blood. The receptors originated from a woman between 18 and 29 years old in good health. The CDR3 runs from the conserved cysteine through the conserved F or W. D genes are given only for firm matches. Part of the rows lack a size; the others show once, few, many or a class for expanded clones.

TRBV7-9	TRBJ2-2	-	TRBD1	CASSSGTGMNTGELFF	TGTGCCAGCAGCTCCGGGACAGGGATGAACACCGGGGAGCTGTTTTTT
TRBV3-1	TRBJ2-4	-	-	CASSQDSGAVSGIQYF	TGTGCCAGCAGCCAAGATTCCGGGGCAGTTAGCGGCATTCAGTACTTC
TRBV20-1	TRBJ2-7	-	-	CSAHDGERFYEQYF	TGCAGTGCTCATGATGGGGAACGGTTCTACGAGCAGTACTTC
TRBV5-4	TRBJ2-5	-	TRBD1	CASSLGTGGAETQYF	TGTGCCAGCAGCTTAGGGACAGGGGGTGCGGAGACCCAGTACTTC
TRBV7-9	TRBJ1-5	few	-	CASSSRGEQPQHF	TGTGCCAGCAGCTCAAGAGGGGAGCAGCCCCAGCATTTT
TRBV28	TRBJ1-3	few	TRBD1	CASSPGQGRSGNTIYF	TGTGCCAGCAGCCCAGGACAGGGAAGGTCTGGAAACACCATATATTTT
TRBV20-1	TRBJ2-1	-	TRBD2	CSASLGTSGRHYNEQFF	TGCAGTGCTAGCTTGGGGACTAGCGGGCGACACTACAATGAGCAGTTCTTC
TRBV5-1	TRBJ2-2	few	TRBD1	CASRLTGGAGELFF	TGCGCCAGCAGGTTAACAGGGGGCGCGGGGGAGCTGTTTTTT
TRBV7-9	TRBJ2-3	-	-	CASSLGFRGDTQYF	TGTGCCAGCAGCTTAGGGTTTCGGGGAGATACGCAGTATTTT
TRBV24-1	TRBJ2-1	many	TRBD1	CATSEPGQLRSLFF	TGTGCCACCAGTGAACCGGGACAGTTAAGGAGTCTGTTCTTC
TRBV20-1	TRBJ2-5	few	TRBD2	CSAVVAGGTQETQYF	TGCAGTGCCGTGGTGGCGGGGGGGACCCAAGAGACCCAGTACTTC
TRBV7-2	TRBJ2-5	-	-	CASSTLGAARETQYF	TGTGCCAGCAGCACGCTTGGGGCCGCTAGGGAGACCCAGTACTTC
TRBV2	TRBJ2-7	-	-	CASSAVDLSYEQYF	TGTGCCAGCAGTGCCGTGGATCTCTCCTACGAGCAGTACTTC
TRBV2	TRBJ2-3	-	TRBD2	CASKSSGEDTQYF	TGTGCCAGCAAAAGTAGCGGGGAAGATACGCAGTATTTT
TRBV6-5	TRBJ1-3	-	-	CASSLGGPGNTIYF	TGTGCCAGCAGTTTGGGGGGACCCGGAAACACCATATATTTT
TRBV14	TRBJ2-1	few	TRBD2	CASSQGAGVLAFVNEQFF	TGTGCCAGCAGCCAAGGAGCGGGAGTATTGGCATTTGTCAATGAGCAGTTCTTC
TRBV12-3/TRBV12-4	TRBJ1-3	-	-	CASSFRGSPGNTIYF	TGTGCCAGCAGTTTCCGAGGGAGTCCTGGAAACACCATATATTTT
TRBV11-2	TRBJ2-1	-	TRBD1	CASSLALRDRTEQFF	TGTGCCAGCAGCTTAGCCCTCAGGGACAGGACCGAGCAGTTCTTC
TRBV28	TRBJ1-2	few	-	CASSLWGKLLNYGYTF	TGTGCCAGCAGCCTATGGGGCAAACTACTCAACTATGGCTACACCTTC
TRBV6-6	TRBJ2-2	-	TRBD2	CTSSFTLAGGPNTGELFF	TGTACCAGCAGTTTCACCCTAGCGGGAGGCCCGAACACCGGGGAGCTGTTTTTT
TRBV10-2	TRBJ2-1	few	TRBD2	CASSDLLIAGGPDNEQFF	TGCGCCAGCAGTGATCTCCTCATAGCGGGAGGGCCGGACAATGAGCAGTTCTTC
TRBV27	TRBJ1-3	-	-	CASSLPTSVSGNTIYF	TGTGCCAGCAGTCTACCGACAAGCGTCTCTGGAAACACCATATATTTT
TRBV24-1	TRBJ2-1	few	-	CATSAGAGVEQFF	TGTGCCACCAGTGCAGGGGCCGGGGTTGAGCAGTTCTTC
TRBV20-1	TRBJ2-3	-	TRBD2	CSARRLAGESDTQYF	TGCAGTGCTAGACGACTAGCGGGAGAGTCAGATACGCAGTATTTT
TRBV28	TRBJ1-1	-	-	CASSLGSEAFF	TGTGCCAGCAGTTTAGGCTCTGAAGCTTTCTTT
TRBV19	TRBJ2-1	-	-	CASSASHGGMYEQFF	TGTGCCAGTTCAGCTAGCCATGGGGGGATGTATGAGCAGTTCTTC
TRBV7-2	TRBJ2-7	-	TRBD2	CASSLVLAGPREYEQYF	TGTGCCAGCAGCTTGGTTTTAGCGGGCCCTAGGGAGTACGAGCAGTACTTC